This TCR beta chain is from a study of cytotoxic CD8 clonotypes in ibrutinib-treated CLL. This clone was picked up a small number of times. Data came from immunoSEQ multiplex PCR; TCRdb stores just in-frame clones and leaves some out. The sample has 24,000 or so clones; approximately 71% are singletons. The germline V gene encodes CDR1 MDHEN and CDR2 SYDVKM. With 4 bases clipped from V and 5 bases from J, the junction kept 6 bases outside the gene matches. This CDR3 has 15 residues. The sequences come from PBMCs, collected after 12 months of ibrutinib treatment. The sequence was collected from a human donor with chronic lymphocytic leukemia. The chain links TRBV28 to TRBJ1-5, with TRBD1 identical over 9 bases. Written as DNA, the CDR3 is TGTGCCAGCAGTTACCTCGGACAGGGGTATCAGCCCCAGCATTTT. This translates into CASSYLGQGYQPQHF.